This TCR beta chain is from a study of shared clonotypes between healthy human individuals. Genomic DNA from each subset was divided evenly over several immunoSEQ plates. The repertoire was sequenced with immunoSEQ multiplex PCR; TCRdb's copy has only in-frame clones and lacks some. The data hold about 480,000 clones, with around 74% observed a single time. The CDR3 is made up of 16 amino acids. J was trimmed by 4 bases and V by 7 bases; bases with no gene match: 11. Looked up from germline, CDR1 is SGHTA and CDR2 is FQGNSA. The sequenced sample was PBMCs. This clonotype originated in a woman aged 40-49 years in good health. Some clones in this sample may be carry-over from other donors' samples. The V call is TRBV7-2, the J call TRBJ2-5; 11 bases are a match to TRBD2. DNA of the CDR3: TGTGCCAGCACCGGGACTAGCGGTGCGGGGGGAGAGACCCAGTACTTC. This sequence encodes CASTGTSGAGGETQYF.